This entry is about one T cell receptor beta chain. The antigen this receptor binds is unknown. No base quality values were provided; no much bigger clone lies one nucleotide off. A patient counted as having stable Graves' hyperthyroidism if no progression to ophthalmopathy occurred over 18 months of follow-up. Hyperthyroidism patients were newly diagnosed, had a disease duration of under 2 months, and were aged 18 to 65 years. The study excluded patients with uncontrolled infections, other autoimmune diseases, pregnancy or lactation. Clinical symptoms, serum thyroxine and TRAb, thyroid ultrasound, and orbital computed tomography formed the basis for the diagnoses. Ficoll-Paque density gradient centrifugation was used to isolate PBMCs from about 9 ml of fresh peripheral blood. Trizol reagent was used to extract total RNA, and RNA quality was then checked on an Agilent 2100 Bioanalyzer. These data originate in a study of T cells in Graves' hyperthyroidism and ophthalmopathy (dated by TCRdb to about 2019). General notes on the study: Peripheral blood samples were taken at the time of initial diagnosis, prior to any treatment. The approximately 100 discovery patients were divided at random into training and test sets in a 7:3 ratio. Once sampling was done, hyperthyroidism patients were given methimazole at a starting dose of 30 mg daily, whereas ophthalmopathy patients were given high-dose intravenous methylprednisolone. Prospective prediction of ophthalmopathy was tested in an independent validation cohort of approximately 18 hyperthyroidism patients and approximately 17 patients who later progressed to ophthalmopathy. The study also compared thyroid tissue and blood T-cell repertoires from roughly six Graves' hyperthyroidism patients. To identify distinguishing TCR V-J signatures, a discovery cohort of roughly 100 patients was used, comprising 43 with Graves' ophthalmopathy and 55 to 65 with stable Graves' hyperthyroidism. According to the paper, TCR Vbeta CDR3 sequencing was carried out on more than 120 peripheral blood samples, which came from 40 to 45 ophthalmopathy, under 80 hyperthyroidism and about 17 progressor patients. Study-level results and caveats: A model built on a 13 V-J signature distinguished ophthalmopathy from stable hyperthyroidism, reaching roughly 88% sensitivity and about 81% specificity in cross-validation and 80%/75% in testing. Sample size was not statistically predetermined, and investigators were not blinded to group allocation. During validation, the model predicted progression to ophthalmopathy a median of approximately 6.5 months ahead of onset, with 70.59% sensitivity and 72% to 80% specificity. Most expanded thyroid clonotypes (frequency above 0.001) were also found in blood, which suggests that blood repertoires may mirror thyroid immune responses.

V is trimmed back by 2 bases and J by 10 bases, and the junction contains 12 bases that no gene match accounts for. Taken from cysteine to phenylalanine, the CDR3 has 15 residues. Only the CDR3 DNA is retained, 45 bases long and in frame from the first base. The germline V gene encodes CDR1 MDHEN and CDR2 SYDVKM. TCR beta CDR3 regions were amplified from RNA transcripts. The first round of RT-PCR for the TCR CDR3 was performed with the HTBI primer set and the Qiagen OneStep RT-PCR kit. The libraries were constructed in a second round of multiplex PCR and then size-selected and purified. Libraries were sequenced paired-end with 100 bp reads on an Illumina HiSeq2000. For the original study's pipeline: SOAPnuke was used to process the raw data, removing reads that contained adapters or uncalled bases, had a mean Phred below 15, or lacked an exact match to the constant primer or identifier. COPE v1.2.5 was used to merge the high-quality paired reads, and each unique nucleotide sequence was defined as a clonotype. MiTCR v1.1 was used to align clonotypes to the IMGT TRBV, TRBD and TRBJ reference segments. Analysis was restricted to V-J combinations with a frequency above 0.0001, which covered about 99% of repertoires. The TCS score was defined as F50 (clonal expansion) divided by E x V (chaos), with BLOSUM62-based TCRdist calculated between CDR3 peptides within each V-J. Welch's t-statistics and random forest reduced roughly 500 V-J features to 13, which were used in a naive Bayes classifier (R e1071). Using fastp at Q25 and MiXCR, TCRdb reprocessed the public reads and kept productive beta chains. All rows with the same CDR3 protein become a single entry with the most common DNA and genes. TCRdb, not the original authors, processed these V and J calls. The sample includes under 800,000 distinct CDR3 sequences, with 12% to 15% observed a single time. In total, the top ten clones hold 10% to 13% of the sample.

The V gene is TRBV28 and the J gene is TRBJ1-2; the central 8 bases match TRBD1. The TCR originated in a woman younger than 30 with Graves' hyperthyroidism. The sequenced material came from blood. The DNA is as follows: TGTGCCAGCAGTTTAGACCGGACAGGGCCGGCTGACTACACCTTC. Its product reads: CASSLDRTGPADYTF.